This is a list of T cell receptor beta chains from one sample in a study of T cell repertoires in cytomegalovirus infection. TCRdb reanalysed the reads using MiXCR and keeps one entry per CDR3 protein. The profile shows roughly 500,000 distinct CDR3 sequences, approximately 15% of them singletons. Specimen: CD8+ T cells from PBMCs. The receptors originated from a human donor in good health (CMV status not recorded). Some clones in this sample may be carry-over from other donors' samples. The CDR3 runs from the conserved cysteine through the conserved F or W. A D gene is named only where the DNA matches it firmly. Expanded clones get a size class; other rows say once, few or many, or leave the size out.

TGTGCCAGCAGCTCCAGGACGAACTATGGCTACACCTTC	CASSSRTNYGYTF	TRBV7-8	many	NA	TRBJ1-2
TGTGCCAGCAGCTTCGTCGGGTTTACTAGCGGGCTACTATCCTCTGGGGCCAACGTCCTGACTTTC	CASSFVGFTSGLLSSGANVLTF	TRBV13	NA	TRBD2	TRBJ2-6
TGTGCCAGCAGTTACTCAGGGAGAGAGGGCAAAAACATTCAGTACTTC	CASSYSGREGKNIQYF	TRBV12-3/TRBV12-4	few	NA	TRBJ2-4
TGTGCCAGCAGCGTAGCGGCGGGAGGGCCAGGGGATGAGCAGTTCTTC	CASSVAAGGPGDEQFF	TRBV9	few	TRBD2	TRBJ2-1
TGTGCCAGCAGCTTAGGAACCGGGACAGGGGGGTCAGAGCAGTACTTC	CASSLGTGTGGSEQYF	TRBV11-3	many	TRBD1	TRBJ2-7
TGTGCCAGCAGCTTAGAATTACGGGGCTACGAGCAGTACTTC	CASSLELRGYEQYF	TRBV7-9	many	NA	TRBJ2-7
TGTGCCAGCAGTTACTCCTGGGGAACGACCGCAGAGACCCAGTACTTC	CASSYSWGTTAETQYF	TRBV6-5	NA	NA	TRBJ2-5
TGTGCCAGCAGCGTTGCGACAGCGAGGTCCGATACGCAGTATTTT	CASSVATARSDTQYF	TRBV9	few	NA	TRBJ2-3
TGTGCCAGCAGCTTAGAGGATGAAAAACTGTTTTTT	CASSLEDEKLFF	TRBV7-9	many	NA	TRBJ1-4
TGTGCCTGCAGCGTAGCCGAGCGGGGAGGAGCCTCCTACAATGAGCAGTTCTTC	CACSVAERGGASYNEQFF	TRBV9	NA	TRBD2	TRBJ2-1
TGTGCCAGCAGCTTAGCCCTTGAAGCTTTCTTT	CASSLALEAFF	TRBV7-9	many	NA	TRBJ1-1
TGTGCCAGTGCTCAGGGCAGGGAATCCTACGAGCAGTACTTC	CASAQGRESYEQYF	TRBV15	NA	NA	TRBJ2-7
TGTGCCAGCAGTTGGGGGACAGGCGTCTCCTACGAGCAGTACTTC	CASSWGTGVSYEQYF	TRBV27	NA	TRBD1	TRBJ2-7
TGTGCCAGCAGCTTGGACTCTTGGGGGACAGGGGTTGTACCTGAAGCTTTCTTT	CASSLDSWGTGVVPEAFF	TRBV5-6	few	TRBD1	TRBJ1-1
TGTGCCAGTAGTATGGACAGGGAGGGAGCTCAGCCCCAGCATTTT	CASSMDREGAQPQHF	TRBV19	NA	TRBD1	TRBJ1-5
TGTGCCAGCAGCGTCTCTAGCGGACCCGGCTCTGGGGCCAACGTCCTGACTTTC	CASSVSSGPGSGANVLTF	TRBV9	few	TRBD2	TRBJ2-6
TGTGCCAGCAGTTTCCCCAGGTCAGGGGGCACTGAAGCTTTCTTT	CASSFPRSGGTEAFF	TRBV28	many	TRBD1	TRBJ1-1
TGTGCCAGCAGCTTTAGGACAGCGGGAGGGCCCAAAAATGAGCAGTTCTTC	CASSFRTAGGPKNEQFF	TRBV7-9	many	TRBD2	TRBJ2-1
TGTGCCAGCAGCCCGGGGGGGGCAGGCGGTGAAGCTTTCTTT	CASSPGGAGGEAFF	TRBV7-6	many	NA	TRBJ1-1
TGTGCCAGCAGTGTAACGGGGTCAGCCTACGAGCAGTACTTC	CASSVTGSAYEQYF	TRBV12-3/TRBV12-4	many	NA	TRBJ2-7
TGCAGCGTTGAGGAGCTGAACACTGAAGCTTTCTTT	CSVEELNTEAFF	TRBV29-1	NA	NA	TRBJ1-1
TGTGCCAGCAGCCAAGTAGTCTCTGGAAACACCATATATTTT	CASSQVVSGNTIYF	TRBV14	NA	NA	TRBJ1-3
TGTGCCAGCAGCACGACTAGACGGGACACCGGGGAGCTGTTTTTT	CASSTTRRDTGELFF	TRBV7-9	NA	NA	TRBJ2-2
TGTGCTAGTGGTTTGGGACAGATTAATTCACCCCTCCACTTT	CASGLGQINSPLHF	TRBV12-5	many	NA	TRBJ1-6